This paragraph reports one T cell receptor (beta chain). TCRdb passed the 5' RACE reads through MiXCR, listing each CDR3 protein once. The sample holds about 350,000 distinct CDR3 sequences; around 13% are singletons and the top ten take 22%. The record originates from a study of T-cell memory formation after mild COVID-19. Sequenced input: PBMCs or a T cell subset sorted from them (not recorded which). The TCR was taken from a man younger than 35 who had mild COVID-19 (a few samples of this study predate the infection). Cell type and time point are not known.

This CDR3 reads CASSLVSRGWSGYTF. The CDR3 DNA is TGTGCCAGCAGTTTGGTTTCCAGGGGGTGGAGTGGCTACACCTTC. The rearrangement links TRBV27 to TRBJ1-2, with TRBD1 matching over 7 bases. Per the germline V gene, CDR1 is MNHEY and CDR2 is SMNVEV (reference sequence). J was trimmed by 7 bases and V by 3 bases; bases with no gene match: 11. CDR3 size: 15 residues.